One and the same sample provided the 18 T cell receptor beta chains below, sequenced in a study of Ad26.COV2.S vaccination and SARS-CoV-2 variants. As to treatment: 15 to 20 received Ad26.COV2.S at low or high dose, single or two shots; 5 received placebo; per-sample allocation not given. Vaccine and placebo recipients were sampled on day 63 after the first injection. Profiling relied on immunoSEQ multiplex PCR, and the TCRdb table lists in-frame clones only, not all of them. The sample includes about 440,000 clones, 90% seen only once; the top ten take approximately 4.3%. Material: peripheral blood, obtained in a trial of Ad26.COV2.S vaccine versus placebo. These receptor sequences come from a person between 18 and 60 years old who received the Ad26.COV2.S COVID-19 vaccine or a placebo.

The chain joins TRBV28 to TRBJ2-7; 7 bases align to TRBD1. The length of the CDR3 is 14 residues. Germline CDR1 reads MDHEN; CDR2 reads SYDVKM. Unmatched junction bases numbered 5, after V lost 6 bases and J lost 0 bases. CDR3 nucleotide sequence: TGTGCCAGCAGCAAAGGGGGCTCCTCCTACGAGCAGTACTTC. Translation gives CASSKGGSSYEQYF.

This chain links TRBV7-9 with TRBJ2-3; 10 nucleotides align to TRBD1. The ends lost 5 bases at V and 3 bases at J; junction bases unmatched: 8. Germline CDR1 is SEHNR and CDR2 is FQNEAQ (reference sequence). CDR3 size: 16 residues. CDR3 protein: CASSTTGTGATDTQYF. In DNA, the CDR3 is TGTGCCAGCAGCACCACCGGGACAGGGGCGACAGATACGCAGTATTTT.

The chain recombines TRBV9 with TRBJ2-7; perhaps TRBD1 as D (6 bases). In germline, CDR1 is SGDLS, CDR2 YYNGEE. The CDR3 loop spans 14 amino acids. Trimming shortened V by 3 bases and J by 0 bases, and 10 bases separated the two germline ends. CDR3: CASSAGASSYEQYF. CDR3 nucleotides: TGTGCCAGCAGCGCAGGGGCCTCCTCCTACGAGCAGTACTTC.

This clone was picked up a small number of times. J is TRBJ2-7 and V is TRBV7-2, with TRBD2 matching over 9 bases. CDR1 is SGHTA and CDR2 is FQGNSA in the germline V gene. With V trimmed by 3 bases and J by 2 bases, 8 bases remained unmatched. The CDR3 runs 16 residues. CDR3 in DNA: TGTGCCAGCAGCTTGTCAAGCGGGAGGACCCCCTACGAGCAGTACTTC. Translating it yields CASSLSSGRTPYEQYF.

This sequence joins TRBV15 and TRBJ1-1; D perhaps matches TRBD1 (6 bases). The V gene's germline CDR1 is LNHNV and CDR2 YYDKDF (reference sequence). CDR3 size: 14 residues. Trimming took off 9 bases at V and 1 base at J, with 15 bases between the two ends. This CDR3 is CATQTGPGNTEAFF. The CDR3 nucleotides are TGTGCCACTCAAACAGGGCCGGGGAACACTGAAGCTTTCTTT.

This clone was observed a few times. V and J are TRBV9 and TRBJ1-5; D gene unclear. V was cut by 0 bases and J by 5 bases, with 6 bases left in between. The germline V gene encodes CDR1 SGDLS and CDR2 YYNGEE. The CDR3 extends over 13 amino acids. CDR3 nucleotide sequence: TGTGCCAGCAGCGTAGGGGTGGATCAGCCCCAGCATTTT. This codes for CASSVGVDQPQHF. Filled out from reference TRBV9 and TRBJ1-5, the complete variable domain reads DSGVTQTPKHLITATGQRVTLRCSPRSGDLSVYWYQQSLDQGLQFLIQYYNGEERAKGNILERFSAQQFPDLHSELNLSSLELGDSALYFCASSVGVDQPQHFGDGTRLSIL.

The chain links TRBV3-1 (or the pseudogene TRBV3-2) to TRBJ1-1; D is unresolved. Trimming cost V 3 bases and J 4 bases, with 12 bases left between them. Germline assignment: CDR1 LGHDT and CDR2 YNNKEL (reference sequence). This CDR3 comprises 14 residues. The CDR3 reads CASSQYSVGTEAFF. The DNA of the CDR3 is TGTGCCAGCAGCCAGTACAGTGTGGGCACTGAAGCTTTCTTT.

The chain combines TRBV7-3 with TRBJ2-1; TRBD2 might be the D (5 bases). Trimming pared 3 bases from V and 2 bases from J, leaving 5 bases between. Germline V lookup: CDR1 SGHTA, CDR2 FQGTGA. CDR3 length: 13 residues. CDR3 protein: CASSLTTYNEQFF. CDR3 nucleotides: TGTGCCAGCAGCTTGACTACCTACAATGAGCAGTTCTTC.

The chain couples TRBV5-5 to TRBJ2-7; 7 bases line up with TRBD1. Unmatched junction bases numbered 7, after V lost 2 bases and J lost 5 bases. Germline loops: CDR1 SGHKS, CDR2 YYEKEE (reference sequence). The length of the CDR3 is 14 residues. The CDR3 sequence: CASSFDRVVNEQYF. Written as DNA, the CDR3 is TGTGCCAGCAGCTTTGACAGGGTGGTCAACGAGCAGTACTTC.

This sequence joins TRBV24-1 and TRBJ2-2, with D perhaps matching TRBD2 (5 bases). CDR1 and CDR2 (germline): KGHDR, SFDVKD. This CDR3 contains 12 residues. The V end was cut by 9 bases, the J end by 4 bases, with 8 bases between. As DNA, the CDR3 is TGTGCCACCGAAGAGGGCACCGGGGAGCTGTTTTTT. Protein sequence: CATEEGTGELFF.

The count of this clone is one. The chain couples TRBV9 to TRBJ2-1; 13 bases agree with TRBD2. Germline CDR1 and CDR2: SGDLS and YYNGEE. The CDR3 is made up of 15 amino acids. V shed 0 bases and J 7 bases; nucleotides not matched to a gene: 1. The CDR3 nucleotides are TGTGCCAGCAGCGTAGGACTAGCGGGAGGTAATGAGCAGTTCTTC. This encodes CASSVGLAGGNEQFF.

The chain employs TRBV5-1 and TRBJ2-7; 7 bases match TRBD1. CDR3 length equals 15 residues. Trimming removed 2 bases from V and 5 bases from J; junction bases left unmatched: 10. Germline V gives CDR1 SGHRS, CDR2 YFSETQ. CDR3 residues: CASSLTGTQGDEQYF. The CDR3 DNA reads TGCGCCAGCAGCTTAACCGGGACCCAGGGGGACGAGCAGTACTTC.

The chain uses TRBV21-1 and TRBJ2-7. TRBV21-1 is a documented pseudogene. The CDR3 consists of 18 residues. The CDR3 coding sequence is TGTGCCAGCAGCAGACGGGACCTGATGACAGTATCTATCTACGAGCAGTACTTC. It specifies CASSRRDLMTVSIYEQYF.

The chain combines TRBV7-8 with TRBJ1-4; possibly TRBD1 for D (5 bases). Germline V CDR1 and CDR2: SGHVS, FQNEAQ. V lost 2 bases, J lost 3 bases, and 16 bases lay in between. CDR3 length equals 17 residues. The CDR3 sequence is CASSLFQGLTANEKLFF. CDR3 DNA: TGTGCCAGCAGCTTATTTCAGGGTCTTACGGCTAATGAAAAACTGTTTTTT. Variable domain in full (rest from reference TRBV7-8 and TRBJ1-4): GAGVSQSPRYKVAKRGQDVALRCDPISGHVSLFWYQQALGQGPEFLTYFQNEAQLDKSGLPSDRFFAERPEGSVSTLKIQRTQQEDSAVYLCASSLFQGLTANEKLFFGSGTQLSVL.

V usage is TRBV5-5 and J usage is TRBJ2-3; D not certain. Germline V CDR1 and CDR2: SGHKS, YYEKEE (reference sequence). V lost 2 bases and J 0 bases, leaving 7 bases between the germline ends. The CDR3 loop spans 14 amino acids. CDR3 amino acids: CASSLSASTDTQYF. The CDR3 DNA reads TGTGCCAGCAGCTTAAGCGCTAGCACAGATACGCAGTATTTT.

For the CDR3, the DNA is TGTGCCAGCAGCGGCGGGGGAGATAATTCACCCCTCCACTTT. This sequence encodes CASSGGGDNSPLHF. V and J are TRBV2 and TRBJ1-6; possible D gene TRBD1, 5 bases. CDR3 length: 14 amino acids. Trimming removed 6 bases at V and 5 bases at J, with 11 bases between. Germline V gives CDR1 SNHLY, CDR2 FYNNEI.

The chain employs TRBV19 and TRBJ2-7, with D perhaps being TRBD1 or TRBD2 (5 bases each). This CDR3 is 16 amino acids long. Germline CDR1 LNHDA, CDR2 SQIVND (reference sequence). V shed 5 bases and J shed 2 bases, with 19 bases lying between them. CDR3 sequence: CASSLGTSGGTYEQYF. The CDR3 DNA follows: TGTGCCAGTAGTCTCGGGACGAGCGGAGGTACCTACGAGCAGTACTTC.

The chain has TRBV5-1 and TRBJ2-7; tentatively, D is TRBD2 (6 bases). Looked up from germline, CDR1 is SGHRS and CDR2 is YFSETQ. Trimming removed 2 bases at V and 1 base at J, with 10 bases between. The CDR3 is 14 residues long. In DNA form, the CDR3 reads TGCGCCAGCAGCTTCGGAGGGACGTCCTACGAGCAGTACTTC. Protein: CASSFGGTSYEQYF. The full variable domain, completed using reference TRBV5-1 and TRBJ2-7, is KAGVTQTPRYLIKTRGQQVTLSCSPISGHRSVSWYQQTPGQGLQFLFEYFSETQRNKGNFPGRFSGRQFSNSRSEMNVSTLELGDSALYLCASSFGGTSYEQYFGPGTRLTVT.